The 24 T cell receptor beta chains below were found in one sample sequenced in a study of blood T cell repertoires in COVID-19. TCRdb's table, derived via immunoSEQ multiplex PCR, lists solely in-frame clones and lacks some. Among more than 20,000 clones, nearly 90% were seen once, and the ten largest hold over 1.5%. Sequenced input: peripheral blood. These receptor sequences come from a woman in her sixties or seventies with active COVID-19.

The V gene is TRBV6-1, the J gene TRBJ2-4, with a possible D match to TRBD1 (7 bases). The CDR3 sequence is 20 residues long. The germline gives CDR1 MNHNS, CDR2 SASEGT. With 1 base removed from V and 0 bases from J, the gap between germline ends came to 22 bases. The CDR3 sequence is CASSEGEVWTGPLAKNIQYF. The CDR3 DNA sequence: TGTGCCAGCAGTGAAGGGGAGGTGTGGACAGGACCCCTAGCCAAAAACATTCAGTACTTC.

The rearrangement uses TRBV28 and TRBJ2-2; 9 nucleotides align to TRBD1. Germline V gives CDR1 MDHEN, CDR2 SYDVKM. The CDR3 has 17 residues. The J segment lost 6 bases and the V segment lost 5 bases, leaving 13 bases of the junction unmatched. The CDR3 reads CASSQLPGQGGAGELFF. CDR3 DNA: TGTGCCAGCAGTCAACTCCCGGGACAGGGAGGGGCCGGGGAGCTGTTTTTT.

The chain employs TRBV3-1 (or the pseudogene TRBV3-2) and TRBJ1-3; perhaps TRBD1 as D (6 bases). Trimming pared 4 bases from V and 0 bases from J, leaving 10 bases between. CDR3 length equals 15 residues. Germline V lookup: CDR1 LGHDT, CDR2 YNNKEL (reference sequence). CDR3 loop: CASSPDRNSGNTIYF. DNA of the CDR3: TGTGCCAGCAGCCCCGACAGGAACTCTGGAAACACCATATATTTT.

This clone appeared once. The chain joins TRBV29-1 to TRBJ2-1; D is perhaps TRBD2 (6 bases). Germline assignment: CDR1 SQVTM and CDR2 ANQGSEA. The CDR3 is made up of 11 amino acids. V dropped 4 bases and J dropped 16 bases, with 17 bases sitting between them. The CDR3 DNA reads as TGCAGCGTTGGTACCGGAGGGGTGGATTTCTTC. Translating gives CSVGTGGVDFF.

This clone appeared a few times. J is TRBJ2-5 and V is TRBV29-1; TRBD2 might be the D (6 bases). Trimming removed 4 bases at V and 2 bases at J, with 14 bases between. The CDR3 consists of 14 residues. Germline assignment: CDR1 SQVTM and CDR2 ANQGSEA. CDR3 sequence: CSVVSRGIQETQYF. In DNA form, the CDR3 reads TGCAGCGTTGTGTCCCGGGGGATACAAGAGACCCAGTACTTC.

The chain employs TRBV5-1 and TRBJ1-1; D perhaps matches TRBD1 (5 bases). Per the germline V gene, CDR1 is SGHRS and CDR2 is YFSETQ. The V end was cut by 4 bases, the J end by 2 bases, with 12 bases between. The CDR3 length is 14 residues. In DNA form, the CDR3 reads TGCGCCAGCAGCCTGTGGGGGGACAACACTGAAGCTTTCTTT. Amino acid sequence: CASSLWGDNTEAFF.

The chain is built from TRBV4-3 and TRBJ2-1, with 8 bases identical to TRBD2. Germline V CDR1 and CDR2: LGHNA, YSLEER. V gave up 4 bases and J gave up 0 bases; unmatched junction bases: 8. The CDR3 sequence is 17 residues long. CDR3 region: CASSRGTSGSSYNEQFF. CDR3 sequence (DNA): TGCGCCAGCAGCCGAGGAACGAGCGGGAGCTCCTACAATGAGCAGTTCTTC.

The chain uses TRBV24-1 and TRBJ2-2, with 9 bases identical to TRBD1. Per germline, CDR1 KGHDR and CDR2 SFDVKD. CDR3 length equals 16 residues. Germline trimming cut 4 bases from V and 2 bases from J; bases unmatched to any gene: 4. The CDR3 loop reads CATSDMGQGNTGELFF. The CDR3 DNA reads as TGTGCCACCAGTGACATGGGACAGGGAAACACCGGGGAGCTGTTTTTT.

The chain uses TRBV12-3 or TRBV12-4 and TRBJ2-5; TRBD2 is a possible D gene (5 bases). V lost 3 bases to trimming and J lost 5 bases, with 10 bases between them. The CDR3 extends over 13 amino acids. CDR3 nucleotides: TGTGCCAGCAGTTTGGACTGGGCGGAGACCCAGTACTTC. It specifies CASSLDWAETQYF.

This clone was counted a single time. The chain uses TRBV6-1 and TRBJ2-2; 8 bases fit TRBD1. This CDR3 has 17 residues. Germline V gene sequence: CDR1 MNHNS, CDR2 SASEGT. The V segment lost 2 bases and the J segment 1 base; nucleotides outside the gene matches: 6. CDR3 in amino acids: CASSELGQGRNTGELFF. For the CDR3, the DNA is TGTGCCAGCAGTGAACTAGGACAGGGCCGGAACACCGGGGAGCTGTTTTTT.

The chain has TRBV14 and TRBJ2-1; 8 positions agree with TRBD2. CDR1 is SGHDN, CDR2 FVKESK, per germline. V trimming: 4 bases; J trimming: 0 bases; junction bases outside the gene matches: 5. The CDR3 has 16 residues. Here the CDR3 DNA reads TGTGCCAGCAGCCTTGGGACTAGTCGCTCCTACAATGAGCAGTTCTTC. It translates to CASSLGTSRSYNEQFF.

The sample holds a few counts of this clone. The chain employs TRBV30 and TRBJ2-7; maybe TRBD2 (6 bases). The CDR3 length is 13 residues. Germline V gene sequence: CDR1 GTSNPN, CDR2 SVGIG (reference sequence). Trimming cost V 1 base and J 5 bases, with 12 bases left between them. The CDR3 here is CAWSEGREDEQYF. The CDR3 DNA is TGTGCCTGGAGTGAGGGCAGGGAGGACGAGCAGTACTTC.

The V and J genes are TRBV2 and TRBJ2-5; 7 bases match TRBD2. The CDR3 sequence is 15 residues long. After removal of 4 bases from V and 5 bases from J, the junction contained 10 bases not matched to a gene. The germline V gene has CDR1 SNHLY and CDR2 FYNNEI. CDR3 protein: CASSGPPGGSETQYF. CDR3 DNA: TGTGCCAGCAGTGGGCCTCCCGGGGGGTCGGAGACCCAGTACTTC.

As DNA, the CDR3 is TGTGCCAGCAGCCCCCCCTTGCGGGAGGGTTTTGGGGAGCAGTTCTTC. Protein sequence: CASSPPLREGFGEQFF. The V call is TRBV5-4, the J call TRBJ2-1; 9 bases align to TRBD2. Germline V CDR1 and CDR2: SGHNT, YYREEE (reference sequence). The J segment lost 10 bases and the V segment lost 4 bases, leaving 15 bases of the junction unmatched. This CDR3 has 16 amino acids.

There are a few counts of this clone. The chain links TRBV6-7 to TRBJ2-3; D not certain. TRBV6-7 is sorted into the ORF group, with uncertain function. V was cut by 6 bases and J by 0 bases, with 13 bases left in between. The CDR3 totals 15 residues. The CDR3 loop reads CASSQANTSTDTQYF. As DNA, the CDR3 is TGTGCCAGCAGCCAAGCGAACACTAGCACAGATACGCAGTATTTT.

This chain links TRBV18 with TRBJ2-7; D is perhaps TRBD1 (6 bases). Germline-derived CDR1 and CDR2 are KGHSH and LQKENI. Trimming removed 3 bases from V and 5 bases from J, with 11 bases in between. This CDR3 contains 13 residues. The CDR3: CASSPPGQNEQYF. CDR3 in DNA: TGTGCCAGCTCACCCCCCGGACAGAACGAGCAGTACTTC.

This clone was seen just once. The chain carries TRBV19 and TRBJ1-6, with TRBD1 matching 9 bases. Trimming removed 5 bases from V and 6 bases from J; junction bases left unmatched: 11. CDR1 and CDR2 from the germline V gene are LNHDA and SQIVND (reference sequence). The CDR3 is 17 residues long. CDR3: CASSPRPRDRVNSPLHF. CDR3 coding DNA: TGTGCCAGTAGTCCCCGACCGCGGGACAGGGTTAATTCACCCCTCCACTTT.

The chain links TRBV19 to TRBJ2-5, with 7 bases matching TRBD2. The CDR3 is made up of 14 amino acids. Germline V gene data show CDR1 as LNHDA and CDR2 as SQIVND (reference sequence). With 10 bases clipped from V and 1 base from J, the junction kept 9 bases outside the gene matches. CDR3 nucleotide sequence: TGTGCCACCACCGAAACTAGCGCCCAAGAGACCCAGTACTTC. Its protein is CATTETSAQETQYF. Drawing the rest from reference TRBV19 and TRBJ2-5, the complete variable domain is DGGITQSPKYLFRKEGQNVTLSCEQNLNHDAMYWYRQDPGQGLRLIYYSQIVNDFQKGDIAEGYSVSREKKESFPLTVTSAQKNPTAFYLCATTETSAQETQYFGPGTRLLVL.

This sequence joins TRBV19 and TRBJ1-5; a weak D match, TRBD1 (5 bases). CDR3 length: 18 amino acids. Germline CDR1 and CDR2: LNHDA and SQIVND (reference sequence). V dropped 4 bases and J dropped 6 bases, with 25 bases sitting between them. CDR3 coding DNA: TGTGCCAGTAGTACCCAATTCACGACGGTGGGGCATGGTCAGCCCCAGCATTTT. It specifies CASSTQFTTVGHGQPQHF.

J is TRBJ2-2 and V is TRBV10-1; 14 positions agree with TRBD2. J lost 8 bases, V lost 3 bases, and 8 bases had no gene match. Germline CDR1 and CDR2: WNHNN and SYGVQD (reference sequence). The CDR3 spans 17 residues. The CDR3, as DNA: TGCGCCAGCAGTGATGGGGGACTAGCGGGAGCGGAAGGGGAGCTGTTTTTT. The encoded protein is CASSDGGLAGAEGELFF.

This chain links TRBV5-1 with TRBJ1-3; perhaps TRBD1 as D (5 bases). The length of the CDR3 is 13 residues. CDR1 and CDR2 from the germline V gene are SGHRS and YFSETQ. The V end was cut by 3 bases, the J end by 8 bases, with 12 bases between. CDR3: CASSWQGGDTIYF. CDR3 sequence (DNA): TGCGCCAGCAGCTGGCAGGGAGGAGACACCATATATTTT.

The V and J genes are TRBV7-3 and TRBJ2-2; possible D gene TRBD1, 6 bases. Germline V gene sequence: CDR1 SGHTA, CDR2 FQGTGA. This CDR3 has 15 residues. V dropped 5 bases and J dropped 1 base, with 11 bases sitting between them. The DNA of the CDR3 is TGTGCCAGCAGCCAACAGGGAGAGAACACCGGGGAGCTGTTTTTT. It specifies CASSQQGENTGELFF. The full variable domain, completed using reference TRBV7-3 and TRBJ2-2, is GAGVSQTPSNKVTEKGKYVELRCDPISGHTALYWYRQSLGQGPEFLIYFQGTGAADDSGLPNDRFFAVRPEGSVSTLKIQRTERGDSAVYLCASSQQGENTGELFFGEGSRLTVL.

The chain combines TRBV7-3 with TRBJ2-3; D unclear. This CDR3 contains 13 residues. In germline, CDR1 is SGHTA, CDR2 FQGTGA. V lost 2 bases to trimming and J lost 4 bases, with 7 bases between them. DNA for the CDR3: TGTGCCAGCAGCTTAGGCTTTGCAGATACGCAGTATTTT. This codes for CASSLGFADTQYF.

The CDR3 DNA sequence: TGTGCCAGCAGTCATTTTGTGGCCGGCGTTGTCGGGAGTCCCGGGGAGCTGTTTTTT. The encoded protein is CASSHFVAGVVGSPGELFF. This rearrangement joins TRBV6-6 to TRBJ2-2; tentative D call: TRBD2 (6 bases). This CDR3 has 19 amino acids. CDR1 is MNHNY, CDR2 SVGAGI, per germline (reference sequence). With 5 bases removed from V and 6 bases from J, the gap between germline ends came to 28 bases.